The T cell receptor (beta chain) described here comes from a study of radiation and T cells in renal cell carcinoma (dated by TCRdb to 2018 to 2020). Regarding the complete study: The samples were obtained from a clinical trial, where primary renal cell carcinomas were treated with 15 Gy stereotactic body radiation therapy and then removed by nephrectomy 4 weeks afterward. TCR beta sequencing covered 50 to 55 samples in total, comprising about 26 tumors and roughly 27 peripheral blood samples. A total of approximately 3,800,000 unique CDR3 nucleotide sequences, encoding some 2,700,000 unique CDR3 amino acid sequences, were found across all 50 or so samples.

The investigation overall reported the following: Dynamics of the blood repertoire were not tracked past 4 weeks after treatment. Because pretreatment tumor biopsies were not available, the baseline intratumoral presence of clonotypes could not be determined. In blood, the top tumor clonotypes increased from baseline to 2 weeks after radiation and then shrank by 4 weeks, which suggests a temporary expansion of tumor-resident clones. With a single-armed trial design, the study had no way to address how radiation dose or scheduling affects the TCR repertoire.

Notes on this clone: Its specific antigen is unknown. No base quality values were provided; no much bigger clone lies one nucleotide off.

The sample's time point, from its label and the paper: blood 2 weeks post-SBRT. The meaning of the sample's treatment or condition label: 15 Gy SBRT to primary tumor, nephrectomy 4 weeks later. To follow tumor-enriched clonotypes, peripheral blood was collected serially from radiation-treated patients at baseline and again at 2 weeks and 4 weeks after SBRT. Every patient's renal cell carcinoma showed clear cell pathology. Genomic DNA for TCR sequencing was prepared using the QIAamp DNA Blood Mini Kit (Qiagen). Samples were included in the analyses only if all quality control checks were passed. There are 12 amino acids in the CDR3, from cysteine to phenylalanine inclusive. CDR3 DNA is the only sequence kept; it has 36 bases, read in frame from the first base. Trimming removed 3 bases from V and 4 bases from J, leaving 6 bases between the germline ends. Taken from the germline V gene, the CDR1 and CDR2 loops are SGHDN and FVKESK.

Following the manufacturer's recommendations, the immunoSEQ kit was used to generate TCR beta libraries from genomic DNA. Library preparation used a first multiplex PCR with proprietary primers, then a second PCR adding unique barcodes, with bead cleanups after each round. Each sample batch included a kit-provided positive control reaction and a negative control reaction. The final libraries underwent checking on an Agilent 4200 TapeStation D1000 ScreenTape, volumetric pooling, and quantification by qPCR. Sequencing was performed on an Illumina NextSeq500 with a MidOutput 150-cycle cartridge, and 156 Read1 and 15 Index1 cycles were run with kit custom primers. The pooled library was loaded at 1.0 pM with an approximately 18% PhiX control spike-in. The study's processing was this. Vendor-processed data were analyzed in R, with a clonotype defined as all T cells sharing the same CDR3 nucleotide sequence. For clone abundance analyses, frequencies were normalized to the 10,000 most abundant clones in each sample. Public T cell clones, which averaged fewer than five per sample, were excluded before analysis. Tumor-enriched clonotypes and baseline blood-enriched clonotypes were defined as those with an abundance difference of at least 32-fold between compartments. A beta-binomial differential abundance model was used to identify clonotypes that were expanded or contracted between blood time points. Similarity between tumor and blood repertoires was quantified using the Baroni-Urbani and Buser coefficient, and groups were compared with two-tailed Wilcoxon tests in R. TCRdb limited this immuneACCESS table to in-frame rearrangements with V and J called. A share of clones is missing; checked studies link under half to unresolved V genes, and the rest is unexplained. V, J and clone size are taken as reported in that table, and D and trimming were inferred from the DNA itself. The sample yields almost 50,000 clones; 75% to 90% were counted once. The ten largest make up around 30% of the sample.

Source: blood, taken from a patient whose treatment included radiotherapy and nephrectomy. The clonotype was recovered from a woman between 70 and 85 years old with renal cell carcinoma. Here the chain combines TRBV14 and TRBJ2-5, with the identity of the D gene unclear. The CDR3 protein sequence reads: CASSHLLETQYF. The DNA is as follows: TGTGCCAGCAGCCATCTCCTAGAGACCCAGTACTTC.